This is a list of T cell receptor beta chains from one sample in a study of cytomegalovirus exposure and HLA in healthy donors. Profiled with immunoSEQ multiplex PCR; TCRdb holds only in-frame clones, not every one. Of 150,000 or so clones in the sample, about 83% were seen once. Sequenced sample: PBMCs. The receptors shown here come from a woman in her 30s in good health and CMV-seronegative. Each CDR3 is given with its conserved first and last residue. The D gene is left open where the match is weak. Only some rows state a clone size, as once, few, many or a class for expanded clones.

size: -
V: TRBV4-2
D: -
length: 13
J: TRBJ2-1
DNA: TGTGCCAGTGCCACAGGGGGGGGGAATGAGCAGTTCTTC
CDR3: CASATGGGNEQFF

size: -
V: TRBV6-5
D: -
length: 15
J: TRBJ2-1
DNA: TGTGCCAGCAGTACCGAGGGGAGGGGGTACAATGAGCAGTTCTTC
CDR3: CASSTEGRGYNEQFF

size: -
V: TRBV4-1
D: -
length: 16
J: TRBJ2-5
DNA: TGCGCCAGCAGCCAAGAGGGAACGGGGATTCTGGAGACCCAGTACTTC
CDR3: CASSQEGTGILETQYF

size: -
V: TRBV15
D: -
length: 16
J: TRBJ1-3
DNA: TGTGCCACCAGCAGAGGAGGGCAAACCTCTGGAAACACCATATATTTT
CDR3: CATSRGGQTSGNTIYF

size: -
V: TRBV30
D: -
length: 14
J: TRBJ2-2
DNA: TGTGCCTGGAGTGTACGGCAGGGCCCCGGGGAGCTGTTTTTT
CDR3: CAWSVRQGPGELFF

size: -
V: TRBV19
D: -
length: 14
J: TRBJ2-2
DNA: TGTGCCAGTAGTGTACAATCGTCCACCGGGGAGCTGTTTTTT
CDR3: CASSVQSSTGELFF

size: -
V: TRBV5-4
D: -
length: 13
J: TRBJ1-1
DNA: TGTGCCAGCAGCTTGGACCAGGTAGCTGAAGCTTTCTTT
CDR3: CASSLDQVAEAFF

size: -
V: TRBV6-4
D: -
length: 15
J: TRBJ2-7
DNA: TGTGCCAGCAGTGAAGCGGTAGGGGGTGGTTACGAGCAGTACTTC
CDR3: CASSEAVGGGYEQYF

size: -
V: TRBV4-2
D: TRBD1
length: 16
J: TRBJ2-3
DNA: TGTGCCAGCAGCCTAGAGGACAGGGGTTCCACAGATACGCAGTATTTT
CDR3: CASSLEDRGSTDTQYF

size: -
V: TRBV6-5
D: -
length: 15
J: TRBJ2-2
DNA: TGTGCCAGCAGTTTCGACCGGGGGATCGCCGGGGAGCTGTTTTTT
CDR3: CASSFDRGIAGELFF

size: -
V: TRBV27
D: -
length: 14
J: TRBJ1-1
DNA: TGTGCCAGCAGCCACATTATATCCGGGTCAGAAGCTTTCTTT
CDR3: CASSHIISGSEAFF

size: -
V: TRBV11-2
D: -
length: 13
J: TRBJ2-7
DNA: TGTGCCTGCCGGGGAGGCTGGGGCTACGAGCAGTACTTC
CDR3: CACRGGWGYEQYF

size: -
V: TRBV9
D: TRBD2
length: 18
J: TRBJ2-1
DNA: TGTGCCAGCAGCGTGGCTAGCGGGATGAACATGGTGGGCGGTGAGCAGTTCTTC
CDR3: CASSVASGMNMVGGEQFF

size: -
V: TRBV5-1
D: -
length: 15
J: TRBJ1-5
DNA: TGCGCCAGCAGCTTGGCCACGGGGAGCAATCAGCCCCAGCATTTT
CDR3: CASSLATGSNQPQHF

size: -
V: TRBV6-1
D: TRBD1
length: 15
J: TRBJ1-2
DNA: TGTGCCAGTAGGGGGACCTGGGACAGGAACTATGGCTACACCTTC
CDR3: CASRGTWDRNYGYTF

size: -
V: TRBV27
D: -
length: 11
J: TRBJ1-3
DNA: TGTGCCGCACGGTCTGGAAACACCATATATTTT
CDR3: CAARSGNTIYF

size: few
V: TRBV19
D: TRBD1
length: 15
J: TRBJ1-6
DNA: TGTGCCAGTAGTAGTGGACAGGGTTATAATTCACCCCTCCACTTT
CDR3: CASSSGQGYNSPLHF

size: once
V: TRBV5-6
D: TRBD2
length: 18
J: TRBJ2-3
DNA: TGTGCCAGCAGCTTGACTCTAGCGGGGGGGCCCAGCACAGATACGCAGTATTTT
CDR3: CASSLTLAGGPSTDTQYF

size: few
V: TRBV5-1
D: TRBD1
length: 13
J: TRBJ1-2
DNA: TGCGCCAGCAGCTCCGGGACAGGGACTGGCTACACCTTC
CDR3: CASSSGTGTGYTF

size: few
V: TRBV6-1
D: -
length: 12
J: TRBJ1-2
DNA: TGTGCCAGCAGTGTAAAGGGGATCGGCTACACCTTC
CDR3: CASSVKGIGYTF

size: -
V: TRBV10-3
D: -
length: 13
J: TRBJ1-2
DNA: TGTGCCATCAGTGAGTTCGGGAACTATGGCTACACCTTC
CDR3: CAISEFGNYGYTF